These T cell receptor beta chains were read from a single sample in a study of blood T cell repertoires in COVID-19. The table came from immunoSEQ multiplex PCR; TCRdb's copy has only in-frame clones and leaves some out. Seen here are roughly 50,000 clones, about 86% observed once, and the top ten hold 12%. Sequencing was carried out using peripheral blood. Receptor source: a man between 65 and 85 years old with active COVID-19. Both conserved end residues are part of each CDR3. D genes are given only for firm matches.

v_gene: TRBV4-3
d_gene: NA
j_gene: TRBJ1-5
CDR3aa: CASSQDDSNQPQHF

v_gene: TRBV5-1
d_gene: NA
j_gene: TRBJ2-3
CDR3aa: CASSLNGRTSTDTQYF

v_gene: TRBV5-4
d_gene: TRBD2
j_gene: TRBJ2-3
CDR3aa: CASSVFVGTTSLF

v_gene: TRBV21-1
d_gene: NA
j_gene: TRBJ1-6
CDR3aa: CASSKGRPGYPSSYNSPLHF

v_gene: TRBV5-1
d_gene: TRBD2
j_gene: TRBJ2-1
CDR3aa: CASSLVLAGHNEQFF

v_gene: TRBV6-5
d_gene: TRBD1
j_gene: TRBJ1-5
CDR3aa: CASSAGQGGQPQHF

v_gene: TRBV27
d_gene: NA
j_gene: TRBJ2-4
CDR3aa: CASSPGTRGNIQYF

v_gene: TRBV10-3
d_gene: NA
j_gene: TRBJ2-3
CDR3aa: CAISDGDIDTQYF

v_gene: TRBV5-4
d_gene: NA
j_gene: TRBJ2-5
CDR3aa: CASSAAGRKETQYF

v_gene: TRBV9
d_gene: NA
j_gene: TRBJ2-1
CDR3aa: CASSVQDNSYNEQFF

v_gene: TRBV12-5
d_gene: NA
j_gene: TRBJ1-1
CDR3aa: CASGLEPGTEAFF

v_gene: TRBV6-6
d_gene: NA
j_gene: TRBJ1-2
CDR3aa: CASSYVLQGGYGYTF

v_gene: TRBV6-2/TRBV6-3
d_gene: NA
j_gene: TRBJ2-3
CDR3aa: CASSYRGDLTDTQYF

v_gene: TRBV3-1/TRBV3-2
d_gene: TRBD1
j_gene: TRBJ2-7
CDR3aa: CASSQDVTGDEQYF

v_gene: TRBV9
d_gene: TRBD1
j_gene: TRBJ1-6
CDR3aa: CASSVGDRGHSPLHF

v_gene: TRBV27
d_gene: NA
j_gene: TRBJ1-5
CDR3aa: CASSLWQGNQPQHF

v_gene: TRBV4-1
d_gene: TRBD2
j_gene: TRBJ2-3
CDR3aa: CASSQDALAGGTDTQYF

v_gene: TRBV27
d_gene: TRBD1
j_gene: TRBJ2-7
CDR3aa: CASSTGGNYEQYF

v_gene: TRBV21-1
d_gene: NA
j_gene: TRBJ1-2
CDR3aa: CASSLGGGSQGKAEPGYGYTF

v_gene: TRBV3-1/TRBV3-2
d_gene: TRBD1
j_gene: TRBJ1-2
CDR3aa: CASSQDPDRAIGYTF

v_gene: TRBV7-2
d_gene: TRBD2
j_gene: TRBJ2-3
CDR3aa: CASTFGLAGGDTQYF

v_gene: TRBV6-6
d_gene: NA
j_gene: TRBJ1-3
CDR3aa: CASSRDPGQRSGNTIYF

v_gene: TRBV29-1
d_gene: TRBD2
j_gene: TRBJ2-2
CDR3aa: CSGGTSGGATNTGELFF

v_gene: TRBV7-6
d_gene: NA
j_gene: TRBJ2-3
CDR3aa: CASSLVSGKGVTDTQYF

v_gene: TRBV7-2
d_gene: TRBD1
j_gene: TRBJ2-5
CDR3aa: CASSRTGGGETQYF

v_gene: TRBV5-1
d_gene: TRBD1
j_gene: TRBJ1-1
CDR3aa: CASSLPQGEVTEAFF

v_gene: TRBV6-2/TRBV6-3
d_gene: NA
j_gene: TRBJ1-2
CDR3aa: CASSYWGRDNYGYTF

v_gene: TRBV2
d_gene: NA
j_gene: TRBJ2-5
CDR3aa: CASSGAGETQYF

v_gene: TRBV6-5
d_gene: TRBD2
j_gene: TRBJ2-1
CDR3aa: CATRGGAYNEQFF

v_gene: TRBV5-6
d_gene: TRBD1
j_gene: TRBJ1-5
CDR3aa: CASSSDRDWSQPQHF

v_gene: TRBV3-1/TRBV3-2
d_gene: NA
j_gene: TRBJ2-7
CDR3aa: CASSLSPGDEQYF

v_gene: TRBV5-1
d_gene: TRBD1
j_gene: TRBJ2-1
CDR3aa: CASSLRQGPSNEQFF

v_gene: TRBV11-3
d_gene: TRBD1
j_gene: TRBJ2-7
CDR3aa: CASSEPGQGPEQYF

v_gene: TRBV5-1
d_gene: NA
j_gene: TRBJ2-7
CDR3aa: CASSLVRRTLDEQYF

v_gene: TRBV6-5
d_gene: NA
j_gene: TRBJ1-5
CDR3aa: CASSQDRPSNQPQHF

v_gene: TRBV5-6
d_gene: TRBD1
j_gene: TRBJ2-7
CDR3aa: CASSFDRVAYEQYF

v_gene: TRBV13
d_gene: TRBD1
j_gene: TRBJ2-3
CDR3aa: CASSLTGNTDTQYF

v_gene: TRBV9
d_gene: TRBD2
j_gene: TRBJ2-2
CDR3aa: CASSTGRGVNTGELFF

v_gene: TRBV27
d_gene: NA
j_gene: TRBJ1-5
CDR3aa: CASSLSTVAQPQHF

v_gene: TRBV12-5
d_gene: TRBD1
j_gene: TRBJ1-5
CDR3aa: CASGSGQGAIQPQHF

v_gene: TRBV4-1
d_gene: NA
j_gene: TRBJ2-5
CDR3aa: CASSQNWRSRDEKETQYF

v_gene: TRBV19
d_gene: NA
j_gene: TRBJ1-5
CDR3aa: CASSSRGGSNQPQHF

v_gene: TRBV9
d_gene: TRBD2
j_gene: TRBJ2-1
CDR3aa: CASSPPAGASYNEQFF